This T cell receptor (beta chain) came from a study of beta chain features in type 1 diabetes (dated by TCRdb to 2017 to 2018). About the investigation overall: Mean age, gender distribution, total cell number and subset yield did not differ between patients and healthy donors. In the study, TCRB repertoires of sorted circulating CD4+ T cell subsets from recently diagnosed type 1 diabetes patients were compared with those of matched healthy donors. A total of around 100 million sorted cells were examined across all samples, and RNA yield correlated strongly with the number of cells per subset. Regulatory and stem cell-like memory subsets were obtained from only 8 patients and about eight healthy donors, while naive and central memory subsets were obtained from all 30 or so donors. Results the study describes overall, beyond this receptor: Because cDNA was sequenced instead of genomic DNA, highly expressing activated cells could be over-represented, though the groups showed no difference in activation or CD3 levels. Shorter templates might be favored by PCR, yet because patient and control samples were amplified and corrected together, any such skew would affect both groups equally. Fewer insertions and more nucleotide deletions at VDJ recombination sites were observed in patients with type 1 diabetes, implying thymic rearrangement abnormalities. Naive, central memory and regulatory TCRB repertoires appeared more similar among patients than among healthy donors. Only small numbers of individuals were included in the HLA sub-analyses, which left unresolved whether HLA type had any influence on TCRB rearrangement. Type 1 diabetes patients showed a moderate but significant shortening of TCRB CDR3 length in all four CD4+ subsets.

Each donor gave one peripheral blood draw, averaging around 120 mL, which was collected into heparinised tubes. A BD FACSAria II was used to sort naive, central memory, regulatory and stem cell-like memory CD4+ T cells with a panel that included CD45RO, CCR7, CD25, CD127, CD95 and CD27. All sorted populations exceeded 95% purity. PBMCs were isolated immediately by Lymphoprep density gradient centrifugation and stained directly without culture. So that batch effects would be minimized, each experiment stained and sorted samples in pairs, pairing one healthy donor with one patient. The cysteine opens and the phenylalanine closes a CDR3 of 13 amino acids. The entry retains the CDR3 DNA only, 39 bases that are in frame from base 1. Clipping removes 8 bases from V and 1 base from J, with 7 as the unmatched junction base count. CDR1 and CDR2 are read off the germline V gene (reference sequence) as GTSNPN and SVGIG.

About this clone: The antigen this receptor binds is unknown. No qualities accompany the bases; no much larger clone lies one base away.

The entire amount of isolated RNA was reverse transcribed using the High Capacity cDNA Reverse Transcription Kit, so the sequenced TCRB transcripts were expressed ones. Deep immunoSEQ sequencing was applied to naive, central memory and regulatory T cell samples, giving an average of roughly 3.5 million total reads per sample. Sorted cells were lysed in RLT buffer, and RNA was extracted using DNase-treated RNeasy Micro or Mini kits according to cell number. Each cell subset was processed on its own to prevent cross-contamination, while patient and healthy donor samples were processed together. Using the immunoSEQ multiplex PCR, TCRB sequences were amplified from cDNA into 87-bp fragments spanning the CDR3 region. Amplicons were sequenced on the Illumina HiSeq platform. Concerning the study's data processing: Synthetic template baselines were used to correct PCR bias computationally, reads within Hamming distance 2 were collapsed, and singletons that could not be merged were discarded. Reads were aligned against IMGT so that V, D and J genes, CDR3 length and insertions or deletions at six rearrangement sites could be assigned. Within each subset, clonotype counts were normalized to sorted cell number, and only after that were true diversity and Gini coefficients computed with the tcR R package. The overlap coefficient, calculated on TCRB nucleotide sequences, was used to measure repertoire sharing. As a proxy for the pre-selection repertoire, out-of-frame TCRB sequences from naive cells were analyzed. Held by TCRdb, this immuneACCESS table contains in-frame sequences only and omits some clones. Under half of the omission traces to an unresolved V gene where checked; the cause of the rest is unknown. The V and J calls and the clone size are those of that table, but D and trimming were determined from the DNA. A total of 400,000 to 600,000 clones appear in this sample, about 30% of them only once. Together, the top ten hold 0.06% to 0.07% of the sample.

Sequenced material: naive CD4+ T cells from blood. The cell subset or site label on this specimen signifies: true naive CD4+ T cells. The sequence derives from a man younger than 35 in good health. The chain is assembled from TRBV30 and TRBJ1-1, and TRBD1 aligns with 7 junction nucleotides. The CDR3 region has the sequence CAIRTGWNTEAFF. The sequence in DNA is TGTGCCATCCGGACAGGCTGGAACACTGAAGCTTTCTTT.